A single sample is the source of the 7 T cell receptor beta chains below, sequenced in a study of blood T cell repertoires in COVID-19. Profiling relied on immunoSEQ multiplex PCR, and the TCRdb table lists in-frame clones only, not all of them. This table holds around 84,000 clones, around 80% found once. The sequencing sample was made of peripheral blood. These receptors originate from an elderly man with active or convalescent COVID-19.

Only one count was recorded for this clone. The chain couples TRBV5-1 to TRBJ1-2; D is undetermined. The CDR3 covers 11 residues. Trimming shortened V by 4 bases and J by 5 bases, and 6 bases separated the two germline ends. Germline V gene sequence: CDR1 SGHRS, CDR2 YFSETQ. The CDR3 here is CASSNQYGYTF. The CDR3 nucleotides read TGCGCCAGCAGCAATCAATATGGCTACACCTTC.

The rearrangement joins TRBV5-1 to TRBJ1-2; 8 bases agree with TRBD1. The trim removed 0 bases at V and 5 bases at J, leaving 6 bases unmatched. The CDR3 has 15 amino acids. CDR1 and CDR2 from the germline V gene are SGHRS and YFSETQ. CDR3 region: CASSLEQGAGYGYTF. CDR3 DNA: TGCGCCAGCAGCTTGGAGCAGGGGGCTGGGTATGGCTACACCTTC.

The genes are TRBV19 and TRBJ1-5, with D tentatively TRBD1 (6 bases). V gave up 6 bases and J gave up 5 bases, with 11 bases separating them. CDR1 is LNHDA and CDR2 is SQIVND in the germline V gene (reference sequence). This CDR3 is 13 amino acids long. The CDR3 loop is CASRGGQYQPQHF. The CDR3 nucleotides read TGTGCCAGTAGAGGGGGACAATATCAGCCCCAGCATTTT. The variable domain in full, with the rest retrieved from reference TRBV19 and TRBJ1-5, is DGGITQSPKYLFRKEGQNVTLSCEQNLNHDAMYWYRQDPGQGLRLIYYSQIVNDFQKGDIAEGYSVSREKKESFPLTVTSAQKNPTAFYLCASRGGQYQPQHFGDGTRLSIL.

The V and J genes are TRBV7-8 and TRBJ1-2; D is unresolved. The CDR3 runs to 13 residues. V was clipped by 1 base and J by 5 bases, with 8 bases between them. Germline CDR1 and CDR2: SGHVS and FQNEAQ. Here the CDR3 reads CASSLGPSYGYTF. CDR3 DNA sequence: TGTGCCAGCAGCTTAGGGCCTTCTTATGGCTACACCTTC.

The CDR3 loop is CASSNLAGRGIGETQYF. The CDR3 coding sequence is TGTGCCAGTAGCAACCTCGCAGGGCGGGGGATCGGAGAGACCCAGTACTTC. V gene TRBV19 combines with J gene TRBJ2-5; TRBD2 aligns across 7 bases. Per the germline V gene, CDR1 is LNHDA and CDR2 is SQIVND (reference sequence). This CDR3 has 17 amino acids. V dropped 6 bases and J dropped 4; count of bases not matched to a gene: 17.

V and J are TRBV5-4 and TRBJ2-1; D is possibly TRBD2 (5 bases). Deletions cut 4 bases from V and 7 bases from J, with 18 bases between. The CDR3 has 15 amino acids. Germline-derived CDR1 and CDR2 are SGHNT and YYREEE (reference sequence). The CDR3 sequence: CASSPTSTVFNEQFF. Here the CDR3 DNA reads TGTGCCAGCAGCCCAACTAGTACGGTATTTAATGAGCAGTTCTTC.

The V and J genes are TRBV5-6 and TRBJ2-3; the D gene is possibly TRBD2 (5 bases). This CDR3 region has 16 residues. V lost 0 bases, J lost 0 bases, and 11 bases lay in between. Germline V CDR1 and CDR2: SGHDT, YYEEEE. CDR3 DNA sequence: TGTGCCAGCAGCTTGGGAGGACTCCCTAGCACAGATACGCAGTATTTT. Protein sequence: CASSLGGLPSTDTQYF.